This TCR beta chain came from a study of blood T cell repertoires in COVID-19. In the study overall: From T cells, B-cell-depleted T cells, or PBMCs came the material, which was cDNA or gDNA.

Concerning this clone: Other DNA variants within this sample encode the same CDR3.

The germline V gene has CDR1 KGHDR and CDR2 SFDVKD. Trimming shortened V by 2 bases and J by 4 bases, and 2 bases separated the two germline ends. The CDR3 sequence is 12 residues long. Original data processing: Amplification from reference gene primers served as the basis for estimated nucleated cell counts. The table came from immunoSEQ multiplex PCR; TCRdb's copy has only in-frame clones and leaves some out. V and J calls plus clone size are reproduced from that table; the DNA served to infer D and trimming. The top ten hold under 2% of the sample, which has 320,000 or so clones, 85% seen once. Clinical histories supplied by participants themselves formed the basis of cohort assignment.

The chain recombines TRBV24-1 with TRBJ1-5; D call uncertain. Sequencing input: PBMCs or T cells enriched from blood (not recorded which). This TCR was sampled from a woman aged 30 to 39 who had been exposed to COVID-19. Here the CDR3 reads CATSDSNQPQHF. CDR3 in DNA: TGTGCCACCAGTGATTCTAATCAGCCCCAGCATTTT.